Each of the 31 T cell receptor beta chains below was sequenced from the same sample in a study of blood T cell repertoires in COVID-19. Some clones are missing from TCRdb's copy, which holds only in-frame ones; the method was immunoSEQ multiplex PCR. The sample carries some 180,000 clones, around 83% recorded once. Sequencing was carried out using peripheral blood. These receptors all come from a woman aged 55-69 years with acute or convalescent COVID-19.

The chain has TRBV7-8 and TRBJ2-3, with D maybe TRBD1 (6 bases). The CDR3 covers 15 residues. CDR1 and CDR2 from the germline V gene are SGHVS and FQNEAQ. V lost 6 bases to trimming and J lost 2 bases, with 15 bases between them. The CDR3 DNA follows: TGTGCCAGCAGGCTACAGGGAATACACACAGATACGCAGTATTTT. Translating it yields CASRLQGIHTDTQYF.

The chain combines TRBV7-2 with TRBJ1-2, with D tentatively TRBD1 (6 bases). The CDR3 covers 15 residues. Germline V lookup: CDR1 SGHTA, CDR2 FQGNSA. The V gene lost 3 bases and the J gene lost 1 base, with 12 bases spanning the gap. The CDR3 region has the DNA TGTGCCAGCAGCTTGCACCAGGGGTTTAACTATGGCTACACCTTC. This translates into CASSLHQGFNYGYTF.

This clone has just a few counts. The V and J genes are TRBV7-2 and TRBJ2-1, with a possible D match to TRBD2 (9 bases). The CDR3 is made up of 15 amino acids. Germline CDR1 reads SGHTA; CDR2 reads FQGNSA. Trimming removed 5 bases from V and 9 bases from J, with 20 bases in between. CDR3 in DNA: TGTGCCAGCAGCCTCCAGGGGGCGGGAGGGATTGAGCAGTTCTTC. Translating it yields CASSLQGAGGIEQFF.

V usage is TRBV6-4 and J usage is TRBJ1-4; 7 positions agree with TRBD1. The junction had 6 bases not matched to a gene; V was cut back by 6 bases and J by 5 bases. The CDR3 consists of 14 residues. Germline CDR1 MRHNA, CDR2 SNTAGT. In DNA form, the CDR3 reads TGTGCCAGCAGACCGGGACAGATAAATGAAAAACTGTTTTTT. It encodes CASRPGQINEKLFF.

V and J are TRBV6-1 and TRBJ1-3; the D is unclear. V was cut by 0 bases and J by 1 base, with 10 bases left in between. The CDR3 spans 16 residues. Germline lookup yields CDR1 MNHNS and CDR2 SASEGT. The CDR3 DNA reads as TGTGCCAGCAGTGAAGCATGGTCAGGATCTGGAAACACCATATATTTT. Its protein product is CASSEAWSGSGNTIYF.

The table lists this clone with a count of one. Other DNA sequences from this sample encode an identical CDR3 as well. The genes are TRBV19 and TRBJ2-1, with 11 bases that match TRBD2. Germline V gene data show CDR1 as LNHDA and CDR2 as SQIVND (reference sequence). The CDR3 totals 17 residues. Trimming cost V 0 bases and J 4 bases; bases outside gene matches: 5. CDR3 amino acids: CASSIDSGRASYNEQFF. The DNA for the CDR3 is TGTGCCAGTAGTATAGATAGCGGGAGGGCCTCGTACAATGAGCAGTTCTTC.

There are a few counts of this clone. This rearrangement joins TRBV6-1 to TRBJ1-2; no reliable D call. Trimming took off 0 bases at V and 5 bases at J, with 4 bases between the two ends. CDR1 is MNHNS and CDR2 is SASEGT in the germline V gene. CDR3 size: 12 residues. Here the CDR3 DNA reads TGTGCCAGCAGTGAAGCACAGTATGGCTACACCTTC. It codes for CASSEAQYGYTF.

V usage is TRBV7-3 and J usage is TRBJ2-2; 9 bases are shared with TRBD1. The CDR3 consists of 16 residues. V lost 3 bases and J lost 4; bases outside the gene matches: 6. Germline CDR1 SGHTA, CDR2 FQGTGA. This CDR3 reads CASSFGTGTGTGELFF. DNA of the CDR3: TGTGCCAGCAGCTTCGGGACAGGGACGGGCACCGGGGAGCTGTTTTTT.

The V call is TRBV5-8, the J call TRBJ1-2, with D tentatively TRBD1 (5 bases). Germline CDR1 is SGHTS and CDR2 is YDEGEE. The CDR3 contains 14 residues. The V and J ends lost 0 bases and 2 bases respectively, with 8 bases between them. CDR3 in amino acids: CASSLVRGNYGYTF. DNA for the CDR3: TGTGCCAGCAGCTTGGTTCGGGGGAACTATGGCTACACCTTC.

V and J are TRBV6-5 and TRBJ1-5; possible D gene TRBD1, 6 bases. The V end lost 5 bases, the J end lost 1 base, and 9 bases lay between the germline ends. The germline V gene has CDR1 MNHEY and CDR2 SVGAGI. This CDR3 spans 14 amino acids. The CDR3 coding sequence is TGTGCCAGCAGTCGGACAGCCAGCAATCAGCCCCAGCATTTT. Translation: CASSRTASNQPQHF.

V is TRBV24-1 and J is TRBJ2-1; maybe TRBD1 (5 bases). The CDR3 is made up of 16 amino acids. Trimming took off 1 base at V and 7 bases at J, with 16 bases between the two ends. Germline V gene sequence: CDR1 KGHDR, CDR2 SFDVKD. This CDR3 reads CATSDLAGLGANEQFF. Here the CDR3 DNA reads TGTGCCACCAGTGATTTAGCCGGATTAGGGGCGAATGAGCAGTTCTTC.

The V call is TRBV6-5, the J call TRBJ2-3; 8 bases agree with TRBD2. V lost 0 bases and J lost 8; bases outside the gene matches: 7. There are 15 residues in the CDR3. Germline lookup yields CDR1 MNHEY and CDR2 SVGAGI. CDR3 nucleotide sequence: TGTGCCAGCAGTTACTCATTGGGGGCGGGGGGTACGCAGTATTTT. Translated, it gives CASSYSLGAGGTQYF.

V and J are TRBV19 and TRBJ2-7; tentatively, D is TRBD2 (6 bases). Germline values: CDR1 LNHDA, CDR2 SQIVND (reference sequence). The CDR3 has 17 amino acids. Between the trimmed V and J ends, which lost 2 bases and 4 bases, there was a span of 21 bases. The CDR3 loop is CASSIHETLGSRYEQYF. CDR3 in DNA: TGTGCCAGTAGTATACACGAAACCCTCGGGAGTCGGTACGAGCAGTACTTC.

This rearrangement joins TRBV5-6 to TRBJ2-7; a possible D gene is TRBD2 (5 bases). The V gene's germline CDR1 is SGHDT and CDR2 YYEEEE. Trimming stripped 2 bases from V and 1 base from J, with 7 bases between. CDR3 length equals 13 residues. Here the CDR3 reads CASSFGGSYEQYV. The DNA for the CDR3 is TGTGCCAGCAGCTTTGGAGGATCCTACGAGCAGTACGTC.

This chain uses TRBV2 with TRBJ2-1; D is unclear. CDR1 SNHLY and CDR2 FYNNEI come from the germline V gene. V was clipped by 8 bases and J by 3 bases, with 14 bases between them. The CDR3 loop spans 14 amino acids. CDR3 coding DNA: TGTGCCAGCTGCCCACGTCCCTACTACAATGAGCAGTTCTTC. Its translation: CASCPRPYYNEQFF.

The V gene is TRBV5-1, the J gene TRBJ2-3; tentatively, D is TRBD2 (5 bases). Germline V CDR1 and CDR2: SGHRS, YFSETQ. The CDR3 extends over 16 amino acids. Trimming removed 0 bases from V and 0 bases from J, with 11 bases in between. The CDR3 sequence is CASSLELATSTDTQYF. Here the CDR3 DNA reads TGCGCCAGCAGCTTGGAGTTAGCGACTAGCACAGATACGCAGTATTTT.

The chain employs TRBV28 and TRBJ2-7, with D possibly matching TRBD1 (6 bases). Germline CDR1 and CDR2: MDHEN and SYDVKM. Deletions cut 6 bases from V and 6 bases from J, with 21 bases between. The CDR3 runs 15 residues. The CDR3 here is CASRPLGPGAREQYF. The CDR3 DNA is TGTGCCAGCAGGCCCCTCGGGCCAGGGGCCCGCGAGCAGTACTTC.

The chain carries TRBV18 and TRBJ1-2; 9 bases fit TRBD1. The germline V gene encodes CDR1 KGHSH and CDR2 LQKENI. J lost 8 bases, V lost 6 bases, and 13 bases had no gene match. The CDR3 is 15 amino acids. CDR3 protein: CASSAQGAAFEGYTF. In DNA form, the CDR3 reads TGTGCCAGCTCGGCACAGGGGGCTGCCTTCGAGGGCTACACCTTC.

The CDR3 is CASSGFTGNTEAFF. CDR3 nucleotide sequence: TGTGCCAGCAGCGGGTTCACGGGGAACACTGAAGCTTTCTTT. The J gene is TRBJ1-1, the V gene TRBV7-8, with D uncertain. The CDR3 runs 14 residues. The V end was cut by 5 bases, the J end by 1 base, with 11 bases between. CDR1 is SGHVS, CDR2 FQNEAQ, per germline.

This chain joins TRBV5-8 and TRBJ2-2; 11 nucleotides match TRBD2. This CDR3 is 19 amino acids long. Germline CDR1 and CDR2: SGHTS and YDEGEE. V shed 0 bases, J shed 2 bases, and the junction held 9 bases outside the gene matches. CDR3 nucleotides: TGTGCCAGCAGCTTGGTGGGGCTAGCGGGAGGACTCAACACCGGGGAGCTGTTTTTT. Translating it yields CASSLVGLAGGLNTGELFF.

This clone was found once. The rearrangement joins TRBV9 to TRBJ1-5; D is unresolved. The germline gives CDR1 SGDLS, CDR2 YYNGEE. V was cut by 0 bases and J by 5 bases, with 12 bases left in between. CDR3 size: 15 residues. The CDR3, as DNA: TGTGCCAGCAGCGTAGGGAATCTGGGAGATCAGCCCCAGCATTTT. It translates to CASSVGNLGDQPQHF.

The rearrangement uses TRBV29-1 and TRBJ1-3, with a possible D match to TRBD1 (6 bases). The CDR3 covers 14 residues. Trimming shortened V by 6 bases and J by 0 bases, and 12 bases separated the two germline ends. Germline-derived CDR1 and CDR2 are SQVTM and ANQGSEA. CDR3 bases: TGCAGCGTAAGAGGGGGGGTCTCTGGAAACACCATATATTTT. This sequence encodes CSVRGGVSGNTIYF.

The chain recombines TRBV5-1 with TRBJ2-1, with D perhaps TRBD2 (6 bases). Germline CDR1 and CDR2: SGHRS and YFSETQ. The CDR3 runs 14 residues. Deletions cut 2 bases from V and 4 bases from J, with 10 bases between. CDR3 nucleotides: TGCGCCAGCAGCTTTCCGGGAGAGTACAATGAGCAGTTCTTC. Translation gives CASSFPGEYNEQFF. The variable domain in full, completed from reference TRBV5-1 and TRBJ2-1, reads KAGVTQTPRYLIKTRGQQVTLSCSPISGHRSVSWYQQTPGQGLQFLFEYFSETQRNKGNFPGRFSGRQFSNSRSEMNVSTLELGDSALYLCASSFPGEYNEQFFGPGTRLTVL.

This chain connects TRBV6-5 to TRBJ1-1, with 10 bases fitting TRBD1. CDR1 and CDR2 from the germline V gene are MNHEY and SVGAGI. The junction had 6 bases not matched to a gene; V was cut back by 5 bases and J by 12 bases. There are 12 residues in the CDR3. The CDR3 DNA is TGTGCCAGCAGTACCCCGGGACAGGGGACTTTCTTT. Translation: CASSTPGQGTFF.

This clone was detected only a few times. The chain has TRBV7-6 and TRBJ2-1; 9 bases agree with TRBD2. The germline gives CDR1 SGHVS, CDR2 FNYEAQ. This CDR3 is 15 amino acids long. Trimming took 1 base from V and 8 from J; bases not matched to a gene: 6. CDR3 coding DNA: TGTGCCAGCAGCTTAGGGTATAGCGGGAGCGATGAGCAGTTCTTC. This translates into CASSLGYSGSDEQFF.

The V and J genes are TRBV24-1 and TRBJ2-2; D is perhaps TRBD1 (5 bases). Germline CDR1 reads KGHDR; CDR2 reads SFDVKD. The CDR3 length is 13 residues. Trimming pared 7 bases from V and 5 bases from J, leaving 10 bases between. The DNA of the CDR3 is TGTGCCACCAGGAGGACATCGACCGGGGAGCTGTTTTTT. Residues: CATRRTSTGELFF.

This rearrangement joins TRBV12-3 or TRBV12-4 to TRBJ2-2; weak D call: TRBD1 (5 bases). The V gene lost 6 bases and the J gene lost 6 bases, with 11 bases spanning the gap. The CDR3 contains 13 residues. In nucleotides, the CDR3 is TGTGCCAGCAGACTCATACAGGCCGGGGAGCTGTTTTTT. It encodes CASRLIQAGELFF.

The chain has TRBV19 and TRBJ1-5; 7 nucleotides agree with TRBD1. Germline V gives CDR1 LNHDA, CDR2 SQIVND (reference sequence). The trim removed 5 bases at V and 0 bases at J, leaving 10 bases unmatched. There are 17 residues in the CDR3. In DNA, the CDR3 is TGTGCCAGTAGTCTAGCAACAGGGGCCTATAGCAATCAGCCCCAGCATTTT. Protein product: CASSLATGAYSNQPQHF.

J is TRBJ2-6 and V is TRBV11-3, with D maybe TRBD2 (5 bases). Germline V CDR1 and CDR2: SGHNT, YENEEA. The CDR3 is 17 residues long. The V end lost 5 bases, the J end lost 3 bases, and 17 bases lay between the germline ends. The CDR3 bases are TGTGCCAGCAGCCAGGACGGAGGAGTTGGTGGGGCCAACGTCCTGACTTTC. It encodes CASSQDGGVGGANVLTF.

The chain is built from TRBV6-1 and TRBJ1-2, with D possibly being TRBD1 (6 bases). Germline V gives CDR1 MNHNS, CDR2 SASEGT. This CDR3 has 14 amino acids. Trimming pared 3 bases from V and 9 bases from J, leaving 17 bases between. The CDR3 here is CASSDIQGQLRYTF. The CDR3 coding sequence is TGTGCCAGCAGTGACATACAGGGTCAGCTGCGCTACACCTTC.

The chain uses TRBV5-1 and TRBJ2-5; 12 positions match TRBD2. Per the germline V gene, CDR1 is SGHRS and CDR2 is YFSETQ. The CDR3 contains 18 residues. V gave up 0 bases and J gave up 5 bases; unmatched junction bases: 11. The CDR3 DNA reads TGCGCCAGCAGCTTGGCCCTACTAGCGGGAGGAGGTTCTGAGACCCAGTACTTC. Residues: CASSLALLAGGGSETQYF. Looking up the rest from reference TRBV5-1 and TRBJ2-5 gives the full variable domain: KAGVTQTPRYLIKTRGQQVTLSCSPISGHRSVSWYQQTPGQGLQFLFEYFSETQRNKGNFPGRFSGRQFSNSRSEMNVSTLELGDSALYLCASSLALLAGGGSETQYFGPGTRLLVL.